This T cell receptor beta chain came from a study of identical twins. This clonotype was picked up a small number of times. One entry per CDR3 protein, called by TCRdb with MiXCR from the 5' RACE reads. The sample records a few hundred thousand distinct CDR3 sequences, around 24% being singletons. The CDR3 contains 15 residues. The ends lost 6 bases at V and 2 bases at J; junction bases unmatched: 7. The germline V gene has CDR1 MNHEY and CDR2 SMNVEV (reference sequence). These sequences were also reported in another study, on T cells expressing NK-cell markers.

This TCR derives from a woman between 18 and 29 years old in good health. The material sequenced was CD4+ T cells sorted from blood. V gene TRBV27 combines with J gene TRBJ2-1, with 7 bases fitting TRBD2. This CDR3 reads CASRAGRLAYNEQFF. The CDR3 DNA sequence: TGTGCCAGCAGAGCGGGGCGGCTTGCCTACAATGAGCAGTTCTTC.